Listed below are T cell receptor beta chains from one sample, sequenced in a study of T cells after yellow fever vaccination. TCRdb reanalysed the 5' RACE reads using MiXCR and keeps one entry per CDR3 protein. Of about 500,000 distinct CDR3 sequences listed, less than 20% are singletons. The sample in question was PBMCs, obtained 4 to 5 days after the first yellow fever vaccination. The receptor set was obtained from a man between 18 and 29 years old who received the YFV17D yellow fever vaccine. The CDR3 runs from the conserved cysteine through the conserved F or W. Fields, in order: D gene, V gene, J gene, clone size, CDR3 protein, CDR3 DNA. A D gene is named only where the DNA matches it firmly. Only part of the rows carry a size: once, few, many, or a class if the clone is expanded.

>TRBD1|TRBV10-3|TRBJ2-3|many
CAISERQGNADTQYF
TGTGCCATCAGTGAACGACAGGGTAATGCAGATACGCAGTATTTT
>-|TRBV9|TRBJ1-1|-
CASSVAGHTEAFF
TGTGCCAGCAGCGTAGCTGGGCACACTGAAGCTTTCTTT
>-|TRBV4-1|TRBJ2-5|many
CASSQWRGETQYF
TGCGCCAGCAGCCAATGGAGGGGAGAGACCCAGTACTTC
>TRBD1|TRBV6-5|TRBJ1-1|few
CASSYSTGGWTEAFF
TGTGCCAGCAGTTACTCGACAGGGGGATGGACTGAAGCTTTCTTT
>-|TRBV20-1|TRBJ2-1|few
CSARDRNEQFF
TGCAGTGCTAGAGATCGGAATGAGCAGTTCTTC
>-|TRBV7-3|TRBJ2-3|few
CASSLTTVTDTQYF
TGTGCCAGCAGCCTTACAACCGTCACAGATACGCAGTATTTT
>TRBD2|TRBV27|TRBJ2-7|-
CASSLSSGGTGEQYF
TGTGCCAGCAGTTTAAGTAGCGGGGGTACGGGCGAGCAGTACTTC
>-|TRBV5-1|TRBJ2-3|-
CASRPAKFSREAPILTQYF
TGCGCCAGCAGACCTGCAAAATTCTCCAGGGAGGCGCCGATTCTTACGCAGTATTTT
>-|TRBV5-1|TRBJ2-3|few
CASSLNMVGPADTQYF
TGCGCCAGCAGCTTGAATATGGTGGGACCAGCAGATACGCAGTATTTT
>TRBD1|TRBV6-4|TRBJ1-1|few
CASSDLVGTGRNTEAFF
TGTGCCAGCAGTGACCTCGTGGGGACAGGGAGGAACACTGAAGCTTTCTTT
>-|TRBV20-1|TRBJ1-1|-
CSARGGGMNTEAFF
TGCAGTGCTAGAGGAGGGGGGATGAACACTGAAGCTTTCTTT
>-|TRBV7-6|TRBJ2-2|few
CASSPRPGPTGELFF
TGTGCCAGCAGCCCCAGACCGGGTCCCACCGGGGAGCTGTTTTTT
>-|TRBV15|TRBJ2-2|few
CATSRDNSITGELFF
TGTGCCACCAGCAGAGATAACTCCATTACCGGGGAGCTGTTTTTT
>TRBD2|TRBV7-7|TRBJ2-5|-
CASSLGSGREETQYF
TGTGCTAGCAGCTTAGGATCCGGGAGGGAAGAGACCCAGTACTTC
>-|TRBV12-3/TRBV12-4|TRBJ2-1|-
CASSLSSTGDEQFF
TGTGCCAGCAGTTTGAGCAGTACGGGCGATGAGCAGTTCTTC
>TRBD2|TRBV3-1|TRBJ2-5|few
CASSRTSGEETQYF
TGTGCCAGCAGCCGGACTAGCGGGGAAGAGACCCAGTACTTC
>-|TRBV29-1|TRBJ2-1|many
CSVHKSSYNEQFF
TGCAGCGTTCATAAAAGCTCCTACAATGAGCAGTTCTTC
>-|TRBV28|TRBJ2-5|few
CASSPSVGTVETQYF
TGTGCCAGCAGCCCCTCCGTAGGGACGGTAGAGACCCAGTACTTC
>-|TRBV12-3/TRBV12-4|TRBJ1-3|-
CASSPVPGNTIYF
TGTGCCAGCAGCCCGGTTCCGGGAAACACCATATATTTT
>-|TRBV5-1|TRBJ2-5|many
CASSPSQETQYF
TGCGCCAGCAGCCCATCACAAGAGACCCAGTACTTC
>-|TRBV29-1|TRBJ1-2|few
CSVGVRTDYGYTF
TGCAGCGTTGGTGTAAGGACAGACTATGGCTACACCTTC
>TRBD2|TRBV10-2|TRBJ2-1|-
CASSDGGSSYNEQFF
TGCGCCAGCAGTGACGGGGGGAGCTCCTACAATGAGCAGTTCTTC
>TRBD1|TRBV4-2|TRBJ2-3|few
CASKQGAGTDTQYF
TGTGCCAGCAAACAGGGGGCAGGCACAGATACGCAGTATTTT
>-|TRBV7-8|TRBJ1-5|few
CASSLARGFSNQPQHF
TGTGCCAGCAGCTTAGCGCGGGGGTTTAGCAATCAGCCCCAGCATTTT
>TRBD1|TRBV6-5|TRBJ1-5|-
CASSYTGDSNQPQHF
TGTGCCAGCAGTTATACAGGGGATAGCAATCAGCCCCAGCATTTT
>TRBD2|TRBV4-3|TRBJ2-7|-
CASSRSLGRDYEQYF
TGCGCCAGCAGCCGATCCCTAGGGAGGGACTACGAGCAGTACTTC
>-|TRBV11-2|TRBJ2-5|few
CASSSGGVQTQYF
TGTGCCAGCAGCTCAGGGGGGGTACAGACCCAGTACTTC
>-|TRBV4-3|TRBJ2-1|many
CASSHRTGLSSYNEQFF
TGCGCCAGCAGCCACCGCACGGGACTCAGCTCCTACAATGAGCAGTTCTTC
>-|TRBV12-3/TRBV12-4|TRBJ1-1|many
CASSLAGEAFF
TGTGCCAGCAGCTTAGCAGGTGAAGCTTTCTTT
>-|TRBV19|TRBJ1-2|-
CASSILGQSYGYTF
TGTGCCAGTAGTATACTAGGGCAGTCCTATGGCTACACCTTC
>-|TRBV28|TRBJ1-1|few
CASSLSAAGGRTEAFF
TGTGCCAGCAGTTTATCGGCGGCGGGAGGCCGCACTGAAGCTTTCTTT
>-|TRBV4-3|TRBJ2-7|-
CASSQDRQGAYEQYF
TGCGCCAGCAGCCAAGATCGGCAGGGTGCCTACGAGCAGTACTTC
>TRBD1|TRBV20-1|TRBJ2-1|-
CSAGQTGTGGTF
TGCAGTGCTGGACAAACCGGGACAGGGGGTACCTTC
>TRBD2|TRBV12-3/TRBV12-4|TRBJ2-3|few
CASRFTSGTDTQYF
TGTGCCAGCAGATTTACTAGCGGCACAGATACGCAGTATTTT
>TRBD1|TRBV6-1|TRBJ2-4|-
CASSTGTGAAKNIQYF
TGTGCCAGCAGTACCGGGACAGGGGCGGCCAAAAACATTCAGTACTTC
>-|TRBV20-1|TRBJ2-3|few
CSAGDSVLGTDTQYF
TGCAGTGCTGGCGACTCCGTCCTTGGCACAGATACGCAGTATTTT
>-|TRBV4-1|TRBJ1-4|-
CASSQDILVPGPSNEKLFF
TGCGCCAGCAGCCAAGATATACTCGTGCCAGGCCCTTCTAATGAAAAACTGTTTTTT
>TRBD1|TRBV7-6|TRBJ2-5|many
CASSSGLTGSRETQYF
TGTGCCAGCAGCTCAGGGTTGACAGGGAGTAGGGAGACCCAGTACTTC
>-|TRBV4-1|TRBJ2-3|-
CASSQDLQAEGGTDTQYF
TGCGCCAGCAGCCAAGATCTACAGGCCGAGGGGGGCACAGATACGCAGTATTTT
>-|TRBV4-3|TRBJ1-4|-
CASSPTESTNEKLFF
TGCGCCAGCAGCCCTACAGAATCAACTAATGAAAAACTGTTTTTT
>-|TRBV7-3|TRBJ2-3|-
CASSLIGGSTDTQYF
TGTGCCAGCAGCTTAATAGGGGGGAGCACAGATACGCAGTATTTT
>-|TRBV5-5|TRBJ2-5|-
CASSILETQYF
TGTGCCAGCAGCATCCTGGAGACCCAGTACTTC
>-|TRBV4-1|TRBJ2-2|-
CASSRSDFGTGELFF
TGCGCCAGCAGCCGGTCGGACTTCGGGACCGGGGAGCTGTTTTTT
>-|TRBV20-1|TRBJ2-7|few
CSARDREIAEQYF
TGCAGTGCTAGAGACAGGGAAATTGCCGAGCAGTACTTC
>-|TRBV12-3/TRBV12-4|TRBJ2-3|few
CASSKVVIGWADTQYF
TGTGCCAGCAGTAAGGTGGTCATCGGATGGGCAGATACGCAGTATTTT
>-|TRBV5-1|TRBJ2-1|many
CASSSDTGVINEQFF
TGCGCCAGCAGCTCAGATACCGGGGTGATCAATGAGCAGTTCTTC